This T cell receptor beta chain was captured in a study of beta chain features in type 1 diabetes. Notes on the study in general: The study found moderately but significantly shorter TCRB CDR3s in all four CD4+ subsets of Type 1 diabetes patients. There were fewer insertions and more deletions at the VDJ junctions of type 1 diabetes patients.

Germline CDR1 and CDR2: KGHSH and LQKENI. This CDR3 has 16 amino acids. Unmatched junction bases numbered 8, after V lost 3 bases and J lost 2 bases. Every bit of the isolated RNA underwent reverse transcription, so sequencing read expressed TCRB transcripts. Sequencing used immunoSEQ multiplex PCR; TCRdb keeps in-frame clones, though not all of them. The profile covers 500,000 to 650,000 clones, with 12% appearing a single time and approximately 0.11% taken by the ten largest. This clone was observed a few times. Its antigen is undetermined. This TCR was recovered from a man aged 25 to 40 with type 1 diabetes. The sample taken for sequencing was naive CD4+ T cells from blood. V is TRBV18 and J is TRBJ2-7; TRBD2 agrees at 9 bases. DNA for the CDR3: TGTGCCAGCTCACCGAGCGAGGAGCGGGGGGCCTACGAGCAGTACTTC. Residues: CASSPSEERGAYEQYF. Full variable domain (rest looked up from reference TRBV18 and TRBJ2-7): NAGVMQNPRHLVRRRGQEARLRCSPMKGHSHVYWYRQLPEEGLKFMVYLQKENIIDESGMPKERFSAEFPKEGPSILRIQQVVRGDSAAYFCASSPSEERGAYEQYFGPGTRLTVT.